The 32 T cell receptor beta chains reported below all come from one sample, sequenced in a study of blood T cell repertoires in COVID-19 (dated by TCRdb to the early 2020s). Libraries came from the immunoSEQ multiplex PCR assay. TCRdb mirrors the immuneACCESS table, restricted to in-frame sequences. Some clones are absent from its copies; in checked studies, under half trace to an unresolved V gene, and the reason for the others is unknown. The sample table lists about 27,000 clones, approximately 83% of them with a count of one. Of the sample, about 25% is held by the ten largest clones. Material: peripheral blood. The receptors here all came from a man in his sixties or seventies with active COVID-19.

The V and J genes are TRBV24-1 and TRBJ2-3; 10 nucleotides match TRBD1. The germline V gene has CDR1 KGHDR and CDR2 SFDVKD. The CDR3 has 15 amino acids. The trim removed 7 bases at V and 6 bases at J, leaving 9 bases unmatched. The CDR3 reads CATSARDRGFDTQYF. The DNA for the CDR3 is TGTGCCACCAGCGCCAGGGACAGGGGTTTCGATACGCAGTATTTT.

The chain is built from TRBV15 and TRBJ1-3, with D possibly matching TRBD1 (6 bases). Germline loops: CDR1 LNHNV, CDR2 YYDKDF (reference sequence). Trimming took off 1 base at V and 2 bases at J, with 12 bases between the two ends. The CDR3 covers 16 residues. Here the CDR3 DNA reads TGTGCCACCAGCAGAGGCAGGGGCGAGGCTGGAAACACCATATATTTT. Residues: CATSRGRGEAGNTIYF. Full variable domain (outside the CDR3, taken from reference TRBV15 and TRBJ1-3): DAMVIQNPRYQVTQFGKPVTLSCSQTLNHNVMYWYQQKSSQAPKLLFHYYDKDFNNEADTPDNFQSRRPNTSFCFLDIRSPGLGDTAMYLCATSRGRGEAGNTIYFGEGSWLTVV.

V gene TRBV7-9 combines with J gene TRBJ1-3; a weak D match, TRBD1 (5 bases). Germline CDR1 reads SEHNR; CDR2 reads FQNEAQ (reference sequence). The CDR3 length is 13 residues. Trimming stripped 5 bases from V and 4 bases from J, with 9 bases between. This CDR3 reads CASSHGGGNTIYF. The CDR3 coding sequence is TGTGCCAGCAGCCACGGGGGGGGAAACACCATATATTTT.

V is TRBV4-1 and J is TRBJ1-2, with D unclear. V was pared by 0 bases and J by 4 bases, with 15 bases between. The CDR3 has 16 amino acids. Germline V gene data show CDR1 as MGHRA and CDR2 as YSYEKL. The CDR3 nucleotides read TGCGCCAGCAGCCAAGAAGGGTACGGGATGTCCTATGGCTACACCTTC. Encoded protein: CASSQEGYGMSYGYTF.

The J gene is TRBJ1-6, the V gene TRBV3-1 (or the pseudogene TRBV3-2); D is unclear. The V and J ends lost 7 bases and 10 bases respectively, with 11 bases between them. CDR1 is LGHDT, CDR2 YNNKEL, per germline (reference sequence). The CDR3 totals 12 residues. CDR3 DNA sequence: TGTGCCAGCAAGGCGGCGGGGTCACCCCTCCACTTT. The encoded protein is CASKAAGSPLHF.

This clone has just one count. This chain's CDR3 is CASSLEGGGTEAFF. As DNA, the CDR3 is TGTGCCAGCAGCCTGGAGGGGGGGGGCACTGAAGCTTTCTTT. V gene TRBV11-3 combines with J gene TRBJ1-1; a possible D gene is TRBD1 (6 bases). Germline V CDR1 and CDR2: SGHNT, YENEEA. CDR3 length: 14 residues. V shed 5 bases and J shed 4 bases, with 14 bases lying between them.

The CDR3 DNA is TGTGCCAGCAGCCACAAGCGGGGGGGCTACAATGAGCAGTTCTTC. Its protein is CASSHKRGGYNEQFF. The chain carries TRBV6-6 and TRBJ2-1, with 10 bases that match TRBD2. V shed 6 bases, J shed 3 bases, and the junction held 5 bases outside the gene matches. This CDR3 contains 15 residues. Germline CDR1 and CDR2: MNHNY and SVGAGI (reference sequence).

This clone has a handful of counts. The chain joins TRBV27 to TRBJ1-2; D is ambiguous. This CDR3 spans 14 amino acids. With 0 bases removed from V and 5 bases from J, the gap between germline ends came to 10 bases. Per germline, CDR1 MNHEY and CDR2 SMNVEV (reference sequence). The CDR3, as DNA: TGTGCCAGCAGTTTATCGCCCCGGGTTTATGGCTACACCTTC. It codes for CASSLSPRVYGYTF.

The rearrangement links TRBV5-1 to TRBJ2-1, with D possibly matching TRBD2 (7 bases). V was clipped by 5 bases and J by 3 bases, with 12 bases between them. CDR1 is SGHRS and CDR2 is YFSETQ in the germline V gene. CDR3 size: 14 residues. DNA for the CDR3: TGCGCCAGCAGGGGGGGGGCCCTCTACAATGAGCAGTTCTTC. This sequence encodes CASRGGALYNEQFF.

The chain has TRBV15 and TRBJ1-2; D is uncertain. Trimming took 0 bases from V and 0 from J, leaving 8 bases between them. The CDR3 spans 15 residues. Germline V CDR1 and CDR2: LNHNV, YYDKDF (reference sequence). The CDR3 is CATSRDINTNYGYTF. The CDR3 DNA follows: TGTGCCACCAGCAGAGATATCAACACTAACTATGGCTACACCTTC.

This chain connects TRBV30 to TRBJ2-7; D is uncertain. CDR3 size: 13 residues. The V end was cut by 4 bases, the J end by 0 bases, with 10 bases between. Germline loops: CDR1 GTSNPN, CDR2 SVGIG (reference sequence). CDR3 nucleotide sequence: TGTGCCTGGACCGAGCCCGTCTCCTACGAGCAGTACTTC. Translating it yields CAWTEPVSYEQYF.

The chain recombines TRBV24-1 with TRBJ2-3, with TRBD2 identical over 7 bases. With 3 bases clipped from V and 4 bases from J, the junction kept 12 bases outside the gene matches. The CDR3 contains 17 residues. Germline V CDR1 and CDR2: KGHDR, SFDVKD. The CDR3 bases are TGTGCCACCAGTGATCCCCCTGGGCGGGAGACGGCAGATACGCAGTATTTT. Its protein is CATSDPPGRETADTQYF.

Only a few counts were recorded for this clone. The chain joins TRBV2 to TRBJ2-3, with 10 bases lining up with TRBD2. Trimming at V came to 6 bases and at J to 1 base, leaving 1 base not matched to a gene. Per the germline V gene, CDR1 is SNHLY and CDR2 is FYNNEI. The CDR3 spans 14 residues. The CDR3 here is CASRTSGGTDTQYF. CDR3 coding DNA: TGTGCCAGCAGAACTAGCGGGGGCACAGATACGCAGTATTTT.

The gene calls are TRBV19 and TRBJ2-1; the match to TRBD2 covers 8 bases. Germline V gene lookup returns CDR1 LNHDA and CDR2 SQIVND (reference sequence). This CDR3 comprises 16 residues. V lost 6 bases and J lost 0; bases outside the gene matches: 7. The CDR3 DNA is TGTGCCAGTAGCCCCCTTACTAGCGGCTCCTACAATGAGCAGTTCTTC. Protein product: CASSPLTSGSYNEQFF.

This chain uses TRBV6-5 with TRBJ1-1; 10 bases agree with TRBD1. This CDR3 region has 13 residues. Germline CDR1 is MNHEY and CDR2 is SVGAGI. The trim removed 6 bases at V and 4 bases at J, leaving 2 bases unmatched. This chain's CDR3 is CASSWDRGTEAFF. The CDR3, as DNA: TGTGCCAGCAGCTGGGACAGGGGCACTGAAGCTTTCTTT.

The chain combines TRBV7-2 with TRBJ1-2; TRBD1 might be the D (6 bases). Germline V CDR1 and CDR2: SGHTA, FQGNSA. There are 13 residues in the CDR3. V lost 5 bases, J lost 7 bases, and 14 bases lay in between. In DNA, the CDR3 is TGTGCCAGCAGCCGATACAGGGATGCTGGCTACACCTTC. Amino acid sequence: CASSRYRDAGYTF.

The genes are TRBV6-5 and TRBJ2-2; weak D call: TRBD2 (6 bases). V shed 10 bases and J shed 1 base, with 10 bases lying between them. In germline, CDR1 is MNHEY, CDR2 SVGAGI. This CDR3 has 13 residues. DNA of the CDR3: TGTGCCACGACGGAGGGGAACACCGGGGAGCTGTTTTTT. The encoded protein is CATTEGNTGELFF.

In this sample, this clone turned up once. The rearrangement links TRBV11-3 to TRBJ2-1; 10 bases match TRBD2. The CDR3 spans 16 residues. Germline-derived CDR1 and CDR2 are SGHNT and YENEEA. J was trimmed by 9 bases and V by 0 bases; bases with no gene match: 8. DNA for the CDR3: TGTGCCAGCAGCTTAGATGGAGCTAGCGGGAGCGGTGAGCAGTTCTTC. This codes for CASSLDGASGSGEQFF.

The chain links TRBV7-6 to TRBJ2-3; D may be TRBD2 (6 bases). The germline gives CDR1 SGHVS, CDR2 FNYEAQ. Trimming shortened V by 1 base and J by 5 bases, and 13 bases separated the two germline ends. The CDR3 has 15 residues. The CDR3 DNA follows: TGTGCCAGCAGCTTAGGGGGGGTAGGATTAGATACGCAGTATTTT. This gives the protein CASSLGGVGLDTQYF.

The chain uses TRBV7-9 and TRBJ1-4; 10 positions match TRBD1. Germline CDR1 and CDR2: SEHNR and FQNEAQ (reference sequence). The CDR3 runs 18 residues. With 0 bases clipped from V and 4 bases from J, the junction kept 8 bases outside the gene matches. For the CDR3, the DNA is TGTGCCAGCAGCTTAGCGTTCTGGACAGGGGGTAATAATGAAAAACTGTTTTTT. Its protein product is CASSLAFWTGGNNEKLFF.

The rearrangement links TRBV2 to TRBJ2-7; 7 nucleotides match TRBD2. The CDR3 extends over 15 amino acids. After removal of 2 bases from V and 2 bases from J, the junction contained 6 bases not matched to a gene. The germline gives CDR1 SNHLY, CDR2 FYNNEI. In DNA form, the CDR3 reads TGTGCCAGCAGTGAACGGCTAGCGGTTACCTACGAGCAGTACTTC. Translated: CASSERLAVTYEQYF.

The V call is TRBV18, the J call TRBJ1-4; 7 bases are shared with TRBD1. In germline, CDR1 is KGHSH, CDR2 LQKENI. This CDR3 comprises 13 residues. Trimming cost V 6 bases and J 5 bases; bases outside gene matches: 3. The CDR3 loop is CASSRDSNEKLFF. The CDR3 DNA reads as TGTGCCAGCTCCCGGGACAGCAATGAAAAACTGTTTTTT.

The chain has TRBV5-4 and TRBJ2-7; 8 bases fit TRBD2. Germline loops: CDR1 SGHNT, CDR2 YYREEE (reference sequence). V shed 2 bases, J shed 3 bases, and the junction held 1 base outside the gene matches. The CDR3 length is 13 residues. The CDR3 DNA sequence: TGTGCCAGCAGCTTAGCGGGAGTCTACGAGCAGTACTTC. This encodes CASSLAGVYEQYF.

This sequence joins TRBV19 and TRBJ2-1; TRBD2 aligns across 10 bases. Germline trimming cut 3 bases from V and 5 bases from J; bases unmatched to any gene: 7. The CDR3 is made up of 16 amino acids. CDR1 is LNHDA, CDR2 SQIVND, per germline (reference sequence). The CDR3 protein is CASSIEGLATNNEQFF. DNA of the CDR3: TGTGCCAGTAGTATCGAGGGACTAGCGACGAACAATGAGCAGTTCTTC.

This clone appeared once. The V and J genes are TRBV6-5 and TRBJ1-1; 8 positions match TRBD1. This CDR3 is 16 amino acids long. V was clipped by 1 base and J by 8 bases; unmatched bases: 12. Germline V gene lookup returns CDR1 MNHEY and CDR2 SVGAGI. CDR3 in amino acids: CASSYLGQGARVEAFF. The CDR3 DNA sequence: TGTGCCAGCAGTTACTTGGGTCAGGGGGCGCGGGTAGAAGCTTTCTTT.

This sequence joins TRBV28 and TRBJ1-6; 8 nucleotides agree with TRBD1. The V gene's germline CDR1 is MDHEN and CDR2 SYDVKM. The CDR3 totals 15 residues. After removal of 6 bases from V and 0 bases from J, the junction contained 1 base not matched to a gene. This CDR3 reads CASSGQGSYNSPLHF. The CDR3 bases are TGTGCCAGCAGCGGACAGGGCTCCTATAATTCACCCCTCCACTTT.

The J gene is TRBJ2-7, the V gene TRBV14; D perhaps matches TRBD1 (5 bases). V gave up 7 bases and J gave up 9 bases, with 31 bases separating them. CDR1 is SGHDN and CDR2 is FVKESK in the germline V gene. The CDR3 sequence is 17 residues long. The CDR3 sequence is CASMGLPSTGPLRGQYF. CDR3 in DNA: TGTGCCAGCATGGGGTTGCCCTCTACAGGACCGCTCCGCGGGCAGTACTTC.

The chain joins TRBV27 to TRBJ2-2; a possible D gene is TRBD1 (5 bases). The CDR3 runs 14 residues. Germline values: CDR1 MNHEY, CDR2 SMNVEV (reference sequence). Trimming took off 6 bases at V and 6 bases at J, with 14 bases between the two ends. The CDR3: CASSLLTGAGELFF. In DNA form, the CDR3 reads TGTGCCAGCAGCTTACTCACAGGAGCCGGGGAGCTGTTTTTT.

The chain recombines TRBV4-1 with TRBJ2-7, with TRBD2 identical over 14 bases. CDR1 MGHRA and CDR2 YSYEKL come from the germline V gene. This CDR3 spans 18 amino acids. V shed 0 bases and J 2 bases; nucleotides not matched to a gene: 6. CDR3 residues: CASSQDRLAGGLTYEQYF. The CDR3 DNA is TGCGCCAGCAGCCAAGACAGACTAGCGGGGGGGCTTACCTACGAGCAGTACTTC.

The chain uses TRBV6-5 and TRBJ2-3, with D perhaps TRBD2 (5 bases). The CDR3 contains 13 residues. Germline assignment: CDR1 MNHEY and CDR2 SVGAGI. Trimming pared 10 bases from V and 4 bases from J, leaving 15 bases between. CDR3 protein: CATGEGIADTQYF. Here the CDR3 DNA reads TGTGCCACCGGCGAGGGAATCGCAGATACGCAGTATTTT.

The chain combines TRBV4-1 with TRBJ2-3; D is ambiguous. This CDR3 spans 17 amino acids. Trimming left V 2 bases short and J 1 base short, with 16 bases between. Germline V gene lookup returns CDR1 MGHRA and CDR2 YSYEKL. The CDR3 region has the DNA TGCGCCAGCAGCCAAAGCAGCTGGCAGGATGGCACAGATACGCAGTATTTT. Its translation is CASSQSSWQDGTDTQYF.

This chain joins TRBV5-5 and TRBJ2-5; 11 bases line up with TRBD2. Germline V gene sequence: CDR1 SGHKS, CDR2 YYEKEE (reference sequence). J gave up 5 bases and V 4 bases, and 7 bases lay outside the gene matches. This CDR3 spans 15 amino acids. The chain's CDR3 is CASSERLAGLETQYF. The CDR3 DNA reads TGTGCCAGCAGCGAAAGACTAGCGGGATTGGAGACCCAGTACTTC.